This T cell receptor beta chain was retrieved from a study of T-cell memory formation after mild COVID-19. Across the study: Each donor largely had its own TCR clusters. General study results and limits: Still unconfirmed is whether the second-wave clones peaking on day 37 recognized SARS-CoV-2.

Worth noting for this clonotype: Its antigen is undetermined.

A single record per CDR3 protein comes from TCRdb applying MiXCR to the 5' RACE reads. The sample yields about 140,000 distinct CDR3 sequences, 14% seen once. CDR1 is SEHNR, CDR2 FQNEAQ, per germline (reference sequence). V dropped 5 bases and J dropped 4 bases, with 17 bases sitting between them. This CDR3 comprises 15 residues. The receptor's source is an adult woman who had mild COVID-19 (a few samples of this study predate the infection). Cell type and time point are not known. Sample: PBMCs or a T cell subset sorted from them (not recorded which). The chain carries TRBV7-9 and TRBJ1-2, with no clear D. The DNA for the CDR3 is TGTGCCAGCAGCCCGAGTTCGTCTGCGGGCTATGGCTACACCTTC. It yields the protein CASSPSSSAGYGYTF. Combining the CDR3 with reference TRBV7-9 and TRBJ1-2 gives the whole variable domain DTGVSQNPRHKITKRGQNVTFRCDPISEHNRLYWYRQTLGQGPEFLTYFQNEAQLEKSRLLSDRFSAERPKGSFSTLEIQRTEQGDSAMYLCASSPSSSAGYGYTFGSGTRLTVV.